One sample yielded the 4 T cell receptor beta chains listed below, sequenced in a study of blood T cell repertoires in COVID-19. Sequencing used immunoSEQ multiplex PCR; TCRdb keeps in-frame clones, though not all of them. The sample records more than 80,000 clones, approximately 80% being singletons. Sequencing used peripheral blood. The receptors here all came from a woman aged 80 or over with active or convalescent COVID-19.

The chain carries TRBV5-8 and TRBJ1-3; the D is unclear. The CDR3 contains 18 residues. V was clipped by 2 bases and J by 1 base, with 19 bases between them. CDR1 is SGHTS and CDR2 is YDEGEE in the germline V gene. CDR3 residues: CASSFQGSGSSSGNTIYF. In nucleotides, the CDR3 is TGTGCCAGCAGCTTTCAAGGTTCGGGGAGTAGTTCTGGAAACACCATATATTTT.

This chain connects TRBV21-1 to TRBJ2-1; the table's TRBD2 call for D was not verified on the DNA. TRBV21-1 is noted as a pseudogene. The CDR3 consists of 17 residues. The CDR3 nucleotides are TGTGCCAGCAGCTTCCGTTCCGGGACTAGCGGTTCCAATGAGCAGTTCTTC. This codes for CASSFRSGTSGSNEQFF.

The chain recombines TRBV19 with TRBJ1-2; D uncertain. The germline V and J ends were trimmed by 5 bases and 5 bases, with 18 bases remaining between them. Germline CDR1 and CDR2: LNHDA and SQIVND (reference sequence). This CDR3 comprises 15 residues. DNA of the CDR3: TGTGCCAGTAGTGAAACACTGGGAGCGATATATGGCTACACCTTC. This translates into CASSETLGAIYGYTF.

This rearrangement joins TRBV7-2 to TRBJ2-5, with TRBD2 as a possible D gene (6 bases). The germline V gene has CDR1 SGHTA and CDR2 FQGNSA. The V and J ends lost 5 bases and 5 bases respectively, with 21 bases between them. The CDR3 spans 16 residues. CDR3 DNA: TGTGCCAGCAGCACACTTAGGGGCGGGGCAGGGGAGACCCAGTACTTC. This codes for CASSTLRGGAGETQYF.